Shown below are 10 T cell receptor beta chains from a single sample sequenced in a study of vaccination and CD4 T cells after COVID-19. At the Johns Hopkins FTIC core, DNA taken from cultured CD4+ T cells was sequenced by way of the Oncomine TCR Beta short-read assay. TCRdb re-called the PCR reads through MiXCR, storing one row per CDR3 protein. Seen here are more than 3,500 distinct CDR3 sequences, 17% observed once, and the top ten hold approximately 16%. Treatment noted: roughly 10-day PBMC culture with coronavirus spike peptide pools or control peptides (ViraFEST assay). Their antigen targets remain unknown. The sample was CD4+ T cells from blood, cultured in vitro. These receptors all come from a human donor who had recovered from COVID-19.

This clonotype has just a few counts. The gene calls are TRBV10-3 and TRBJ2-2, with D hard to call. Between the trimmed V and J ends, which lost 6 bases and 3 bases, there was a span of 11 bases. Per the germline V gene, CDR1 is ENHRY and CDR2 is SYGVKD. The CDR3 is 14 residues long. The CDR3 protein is CAIRTTLYTGELFF. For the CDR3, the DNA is TGTGCCATCAGGACGACTTTATACACCGGGGAGCTGTTTTTT.

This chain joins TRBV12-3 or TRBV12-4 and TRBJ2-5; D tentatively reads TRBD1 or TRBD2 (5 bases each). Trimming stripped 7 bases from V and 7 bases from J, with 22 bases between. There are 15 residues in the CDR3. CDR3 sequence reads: CASTGGTPTHGTQYF. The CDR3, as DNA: TGTGCCAGCACGGGTGGGACGCCGACCCACGGGACCCAGTACTTC.

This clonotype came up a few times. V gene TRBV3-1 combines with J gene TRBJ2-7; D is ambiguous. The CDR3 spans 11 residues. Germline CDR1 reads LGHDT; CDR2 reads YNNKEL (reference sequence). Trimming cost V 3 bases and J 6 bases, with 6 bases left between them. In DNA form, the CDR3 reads TGTGCCAGCAGCCAGATCGGCGAGCAGTACTTC. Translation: CASSQIGEQYF.

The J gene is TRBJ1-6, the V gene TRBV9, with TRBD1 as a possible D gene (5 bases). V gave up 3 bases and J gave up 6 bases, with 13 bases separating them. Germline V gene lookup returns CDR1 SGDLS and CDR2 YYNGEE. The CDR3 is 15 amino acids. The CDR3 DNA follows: TGTGCCAGCAGCGCCGGAGGACAAATTAATTCACCCCTCCACTTT. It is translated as CASSAGGQINSPLHF.

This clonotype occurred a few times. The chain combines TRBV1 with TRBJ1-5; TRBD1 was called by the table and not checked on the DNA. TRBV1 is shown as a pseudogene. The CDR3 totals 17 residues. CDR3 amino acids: CTSSQDLVEGSNQPQHF. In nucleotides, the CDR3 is TGCACCAGCAGCCAAGATCTTGTTGAGGGGAGCAATCAGCCCCAGCATTTT.

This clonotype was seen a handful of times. CDR3 in DNA: TGTGCCAGCAGTTGGGACGCGGGGACCCAGTACTTC. It specifies CASSWDAGTQYF. This chain joins TRBV7-2 and TRBJ2-5, with D possibly being TRBD1 or TRBD2 (5 bases each). The CDR3 is 12 residues long. Between the trimmed V and J ends, which lost 6 bases and 7 bases, there was a span of 12 bases. Per the germline V gene, CDR1 is SGHTA and CDR2 is FQGNSA.

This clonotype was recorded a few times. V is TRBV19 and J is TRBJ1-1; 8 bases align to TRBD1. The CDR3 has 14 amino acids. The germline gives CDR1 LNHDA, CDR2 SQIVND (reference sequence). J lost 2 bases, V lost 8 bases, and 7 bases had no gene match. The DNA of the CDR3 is TGTGCCAGTGCTAGGACAGGGCTCAACACTGAAGCTTTCTTT. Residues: CASARTGLNTEAFF.

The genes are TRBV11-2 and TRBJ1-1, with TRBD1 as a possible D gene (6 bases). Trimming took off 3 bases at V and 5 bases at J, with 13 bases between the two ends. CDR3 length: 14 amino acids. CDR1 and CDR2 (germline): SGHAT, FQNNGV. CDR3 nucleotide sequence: TGTGCCAGCAGCTTGCACAGGGATGTAACTGAAGCTTTCTTT. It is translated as CASSLHRDVTEAFF.

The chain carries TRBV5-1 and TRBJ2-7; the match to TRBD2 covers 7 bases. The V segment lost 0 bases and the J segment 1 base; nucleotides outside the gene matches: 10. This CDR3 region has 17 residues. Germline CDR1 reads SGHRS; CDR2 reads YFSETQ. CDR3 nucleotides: TGCGCCAGCAGCTTGGTAGCCGGCCTTAGCGGGTCCTACGAGCAGTACTTC. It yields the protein CASSLVAGLSGSYEQYF.

This CDR3 is CASSVTNSVDEQFF. The CDR3 DNA reads as TGTGCCAGCAGCGTAACTAATTCTGTGGATGAGCAGTTCTTC. The chain employs TRBV9 and TRBJ2-1; D call uncertain. Germline V CDR1 and CDR2: SGDLS, YYNGEE. V lost 1 base and J 8 bases, leaving 13 bases between the germline ends. The CDR3 sequence is 14 residues long.